The subject of this entry is one T cell receptor beta chain. In germline, CDR1 is LNHDA, CDR2 SQIVND (reference sequence). This CDR3 comprises 16 residues. TCRdb reworked the 5' RACE reads into one entry per CDR3 protein, no DNA. The listing records about 260,000 distinct CDR3 sequences. This entry is derived from a study of T cells expressing NK-cell markers. Looking at the study overall: Investigators obtained TCR beta repertoires from sorted CD3+CD56+NKG2C+, CD3+CD56+NKG2C- and CD3+CD56-NKG2C+ T cells.

The V gene is TRBV19, the J gene TRBJ2-3; TCRdb calls TRBD1, which cannot be checked without DNA. Sequencing was carried out using blood T cells: a sorted CD56 or NKG2C T cell subset, CD4+ or CD8+ T cells, or bulk PBMC T cells (not recorded which). The source is a woman between 18 and 70 years old in good health. The CDR3: CASRDHSGAHTDTQYF. Variable domain in full (rest from reference TRBV19 and TRBJ2-3): DGGITQSPKYLFRKEGQNVTLSCEQNLNHDAMYWYRQDPGQGLRLIYYSQIVNDFQKGDIAEGYSVSREKKESFPLTVTSAQKNPTAFYLCASRDHSGAHTDTQYFGPGTRLTVL.